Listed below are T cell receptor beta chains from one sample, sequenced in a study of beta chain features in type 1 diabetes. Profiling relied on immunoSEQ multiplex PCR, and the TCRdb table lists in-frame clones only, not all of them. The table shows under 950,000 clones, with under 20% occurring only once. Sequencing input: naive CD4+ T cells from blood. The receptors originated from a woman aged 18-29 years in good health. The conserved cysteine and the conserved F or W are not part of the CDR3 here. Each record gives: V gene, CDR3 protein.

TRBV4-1	ASSPPLGQGADQPQH
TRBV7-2	ASSSGRWGPNTEAF
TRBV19	ASSITSEGEAF
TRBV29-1	SSDGSLNNEQF
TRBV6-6	ASKTGGDEQY
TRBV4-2	ASSHSDSPSEQF
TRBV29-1	SVAQRIQETQY
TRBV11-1	ASSLPGTTTQETQY
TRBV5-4	ASSLDVERETQY
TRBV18	ASSQDSNQPQH
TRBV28	ASRPGLGMGTQY
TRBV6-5	ASGTETQY
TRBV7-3	ASSPTGTAPGGYNEQF
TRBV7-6	ASSLSGSAADTQY
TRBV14	ASSQGATYEQY
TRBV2	ASRPVLDEQY
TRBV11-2	ASSSRLWATNEKLF
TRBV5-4	ASSLQGGETQY